The 27 T cell receptor beta chains below were found in one sample sequenced in a study of beta chain features in type 1 diabetes. What was sequenced were expressed TCRB transcripts, since all of the isolated RNA had been reverse transcribed. TCRdb's table, derived via immunoSEQ multiplex PCR, lists solely in-frame clones and lacks some. This sample has some 150,000 clones, with about 51% found just once. The specimen sequenced was Tregs from blood. Receptors were obtained from a man aged 18 to 29 in good health.

The rearrangement uses TRBV5-1 and TRBJ2-5; TRBD2 matches at 8 bases. Germline assignment: CDR1 SGHRS and CDR2 YFSETQ. The ends lost 4 bases at V and 2 bases at J; junction bases unmatched: 10. CDR3 length: 16 amino acids. CDR3 residues: CASSPLRGGSQETQYF. CDR3 coding DNA: TGCGCCAGCAGCCCACTCCGGGGGGGGTCGCAAGAGACCCAGTACTTC.

This chain connects TRBV7-8 to TRBJ2-7; 7 nucleotides agree with TRBD1. Germline CDR1 reads SGHVS; CDR2 reads FQNEAQ. This CDR3 comprises 14 residues. The J segment lost 3 bases and the V segment lost 2 bases, leaving 4 bases of the junction unmatched. The CDR3 region has the DNA TGTGCCAGCAGCTTACCCGGGACAGTCTACGAGCAGTACTTC. This sequence encodes CASSLPGTVYEQYF.

The chain employs TRBV19 and TRBJ2-1; TRBD1 matches at 7 bases. The CDR3 covers 11 residues. Germline-derived CDR1 and CDR2 are LNHDA and SQIVND (reference sequence). J was trimmed by 13 bases and V by 6 bases; bases with no gene match: 6. The chain's CDR3 is CASSRQGEQFF. The CDR3, as DNA: TGTGCCAGTAGCCGACAGGGAGAACAGTTCTTC.

This clone appeared a few times. The V and J genes are TRBV19 and TRBJ2-1; maybe TRBD2 (5 bases). The CDR3 is 12 amino acids. CDR1 is LNHDA and CDR2 is SQIVND in the germline V gene (reference sequence). V gave up 6 bases and J gave up 7 bases, with 10 bases separating them. The CDR3 protein is CASRGGGNEQFF. CDR3 coding DNA: TGTGCCAGTAGAGGCGGCGGGAATGAGCAGTTCTTC.

The rearrangement joins TRBV29-1 to TRBJ2-7; 10 bases match TRBD1. In germline, CDR1 is SQVTM, CDR2 ANQGSEA. V was pared by 4 bases and J by 4 bases, with 1 base of the junction left unmatched. The CDR3 length is 12 residues. The chain's CDR3 is CSVGDRGYEQYF. The CDR3 coding sequence is TGCAGCGTTGGGGACAGGGGTTACGAGCAGTACTTC.

In this sample, this clone turned up a few times. V is TRBV18 and J is TRBJ1-1; tentative D call: TRBD1 (5 bases). Looked up from germline, CDR1 is KGHSH and CDR2 is LQKENI. Trimming left V 2 bases short and J 7 bases short, with 11 bases between. This CDR3 region has 13 residues. CDR3 amino acids: CASSPGTGNEAFF. In DNA form, the CDR3 reads TGTGCCAGCTCACCAGGGACTGGGAATGAAGCTTTCTTT.

In this sample, this clone turned up a few times. For the CDR3, the DNA is TGCAGCGTTGGGATTGATAGCGGGAGGGGAGATACGCAGTATTTT. It is translated as CSVGIDSGRGDTQYF. The genes are TRBV29-1 and TRBJ2-3; 11 bases line up with TRBD2. The ends lost 4 bases at V and 5 bases at J; junction bases unmatched: 8. CDR1 is SQVTM, CDR2 ANQGSEA, per germline. The CDR3 consists of 15 residues.

This clone was observed a single time. This rearrangement joins TRBV27 to TRBJ2-1; TRBD2 matches 10 bases. CDR1 is MNHEY, CDR2 SMNVEV, per germline (reference sequence). The CDR3 sequence is 16 residues long. The ends lost 6 bases at V and 8 bases at J; junction bases unmatched: 13. CDR3 nucleotides: TGTGCCAGCAGCCCGCCCGCACTAGCGGGGATGTATGAGCAGTTCTTC. It codes for CASSPPALAGMYEQFF.

This clone was counted only a few times. The chain joins TRBV7-3 to TRBJ1-1; 10 nucleotides agree with TRBD1. V lost 5 bases to trimming and J lost 6 bases; unmatched junction nucleotides: 15. The CDR3 is 17 amino acids. Germline CDR1 reads SGHTA; CDR2 reads FQGTGA. DNA for the CDR3: TGTGCCAGCAGCCTCACCGGGACAGGGGTGGTAGGCCCTGAAGCTTTCTTT. It yields the protein CASSLTGTGVVGPEAFF.

The genes are TRBV7-3 and TRBJ2-3; 7 bases are a match to TRBD1. The CDR3 has 14 amino acids. J was trimmed by 0 bases and V by 4 bases; bases with no gene match: 1. Germline V gene sequence: CDR1 SGHTA, CDR2 FQGTGA. The chain's CDR3 is CASSWDSSTDTQYF. In DNA form, the CDR3 reads TGTGCCAGCAGCTGGGACAGTAGCACAGATACGCAGTATTTT.

Written as DNA, the CDR3 is TGCGCCAGCAGCCCGGGACAGGGACCGTACAATGAGCAGTTCTTC. Amino acid sequence: CASSPGQGPYNEQFF. The chain employs TRBV4-3 and TRBJ2-1; 9 nucleotides agree with TRBD1. V dropped 4 bases and J dropped 4; count of bases not matched to a gene: 5. Germline assignment: CDR1 LGHNA and CDR2 YSLEER. This CDR3 spans 15 amino acids.

The rearrangement joins TRBV29-1 to TRBJ2-5; a possible D gene is TRBD2 (6 bases). V lost 1 base and J lost 4, with 13 bases in between. The CDR3 is made up of 14 amino acids. Per the germline V gene, CDR1 is SQVTM and CDR2 is ANQGSEA. In DNA form, the CDR3 reads TGCAGCGTTGAAGTGGGCGGGGCGGGAGAGACCCAGTACTTC. Translated: CSVEVGGAGETQYF.

This chain connects TRBV5-1 to TRBJ1-1; 12 positions match TRBD1. The germline CDR1 and CDR2 sequences are SGHRS and YFSETQ. The CDR3 has 15 residues. V shed 4 bases and J 4 bases; nucleotides not matched to a gene: 5. In DNA, the CDR3 is TGCGCCAGCAGCGGGACAGGGGGCGCAGGCACTGAAGCTTTCTTT. This encodes CASSGTGGAGTEAFF.

This chain joins TRBV7-9 and TRBJ2-7; D is undetermined. Trimming took 3 bases from V and 5 from J, leaving 8 bases between them. This CDR3 region has 12 residues. CDR1 and CDR2 from the germline V gene are SEHNR and FQNEAQ (reference sequence). The CDR3, as DNA: TGTGCCAGCAGCTTGGGTCAGGACGAGCAGTACTTC. It yields the protein CASSLGQDEQYF.

A few counts support this clone. V gene TRBV7-8 combines with J gene TRBJ2-5; TRBD2 aligns across 7 bases. Germline trimming cut 3 bases from V and 10 bases from J; bases unmatched to any gene: 11. This CDR3 has 14 amino acids. Germline V CDR1 and CDR2: SGHVS, FQNEAQ. The CDR3 reads CASSFGDYLGNQYF. CDR3 sequence (DNA): TGTGCCAGCAGCTTCGGGGACTATCTGGGGAACCAGTACTTC. Variable domain in full (rest from reference TRBV7-8 and TRBJ2-5): GAGVSQSPRYKVAKRGQDVALRCDPISGHVSLFWYQQALGQGPEFLTYFQNEAQLDKSGLPSDRFFAERPEGSVSTLKIQRTQQEDSAVYLCASSFGDYLGNQYFGPGTRLLVL.

The chain has TRBV5-4 and TRBJ1-6; 9 bases map to TRBD1. This CDR3 contains 16 residues. Trimming at V came to 0 bases and at J to 7 bases, leaving 5 bases not matched to a gene. Germline V gives CDR1 SGHNT, CDR2 YYREEE (reference sequence). In DNA form, the CDR3 reads TGTGCCAGCAGCTTGGACTTCGGACAGGGGAATTCACCCCTCCACTTT. Protein product: CASSLDFGQGNSPLHF. The whole variable domain, filled in from reference TRBV5-4 and TRBJ1-6, reads ETGVTQSPTHLIKTRGQQVTLRCSSQSGHNTVSWYQQALGQGPQFIFQYYREEENGRGNFPPRFSGLQFPNYSSELNVNALELDDSALYLCASSLDFGQGNSPLHFGNGTRLTVT.

The chain recombines TRBV5-1 with TRBJ2-3, with D perhaps TRBD2 (5 bases). V was clipped by 0 bases and J by 5 bases, with 7 bases between them. Germline V gene sequence: CDR1 SGHRS, CDR2 YFSETQ. CDR3 length: 13 residues. The CDR3 is CASSLGSGDTQYF. CDR3 bases: TGCGCCAGCAGCTTGGGCAGCGGAGATACGCAGTATTTT.

The chain has TRBV7-2 and TRBJ1-4; 9 bases align to TRBD1. This CDR3 is built from 12 residues. Germline V gives CDR1 SGHTA, CDR2 FQGNSA. CDR3 region: CVVRDREEKLFF. CDR3 sequence (DNA): TGTGTAGTCAGGGACAGGGAAGAAAAACTGTTTTTT.

This rearrangement joins TRBV18 to TRBJ1-4, with 7 bases fitting TRBD1. CDR1 is KGHSH and CDR2 is LQKENI in the germline V gene. J gave up 8 bases and V 2 bases, and 2 bases lay outside the gene matches. This CDR3 is built from 13 residues. The CDR3 region is CASSPGTEEKLFF. The CDR3 DNA sequence: TGTGCCAGCTCACCAGGGACAGAGGAAAAACTGTTTTTT.

V is TRBV19 and J is TRBJ2-2, with TRBD1 identical over 11 bases. The ends lost 7 bases at V and 3 bases at J; junction bases unmatched: 4. This CDR3 has 15 amino acids. Germline CDR1 is LNHDA and CDR2 is SQIVND (reference sequence). The CDR3 DNA reads as TGTGCCAGTACTTGGACAGGGGGCTACACCGGGGAGCTGTTTTTT. Encoded protein: CASTWTGGYTGELFF.

This sequence joins TRBV6-6 and TRBJ2-5, with a tentative D call TRBD1 (5 bases). The J call may be in error: the DNA end matches TRBJ2-7 better. The germline V gene encodes CDR1 MNHNY and CDR2 SVGAGI (reference sequence). The length of the CDR3 is 13 residues. CDR3 nucleotide sequence: TGTGCCAGCAGTTACCAGGGCGCCTACGAGCAGTACTTC. Translated, it gives CASSYQGAYEQYF.

This rearrangement joins TRBV7-3 to TRBJ1-2; 9 bases are shared with TRBD1. Per the germline V gene, CDR1 is SGHTA and CDR2 is FQGTGA. Losses at the gene ends were 2 bases for V and 5 bases for J; bases not matched to a gene: 0. There are 13 residues in the CDR3. The CDR3 sequence: CASSLGTGYGYTF. For the CDR3, the DNA is TGTGCCAGCAGCTTAGGGACAGGGTATGGCTACACCTTC.

The chain links TRBV30 to TRBJ1-5, with D uncertain. CDR3 length: 17 amino acids. The germline V gene has CDR1 GTSNPN and CDR2 SVGIG (reference sequence). Trimming removed 0 bases from V and 0 bases from J, with 15 bases in between. DNA for the CDR3: TGTGCCTGGAGTGTATTGATGGCAAAACATAGCAATCAGCCCCAGCATTTT. Its protein product is CAWSVLMAKHSNQPQHF.

This clone was observed a single time. The J gene is TRBJ1-1, the V gene TRBV18, with a weak D call TRBD1 (5 bases). The CDR3 is made up of 13 amino acids. Trimming removed 5 bases at V and 1 base at J, with 8 bases between. CDR1 is KGHSH, CDR2 LQKENI, per germline. The CDR3 region has the DNA TGTGCCAGCTCAGGGACTCAGAACACTGAAGCTTTCTTT. Its protein is CASSGTQNTEAFF.

The V and J genes are TRBV27 and TRBJ2-7; D is perhaps TRBD1 (6 bases). CDR3 size: 14 residues. CDR1 is MNHEY, CDR2 SMNVEV, per germline (reference sequence). V was cut by 5 bases and J by 3 bases, with 14 bases left in between. The CDR3 region has the DNA TGTGCCAGCAGTACCCTTGGGGGCAACTACGAGCAGTACTTC. It yields the protein CASSTLGGNYEQYF.

CDR3 DNA: TGTGCCAGCAGTGGGGGACTAGCCGTCGGGGAGCAGTTCTTC. Protein sequence: CASSGGLAVGEQFF. The chain employs TRBV25-1 and TRBJ2-1, with 9 bases aligning to TRBD2. The V and J ends lost 4 bases and 10 bases, in that order; junction bases with no gene match: 8. Germline CDR1 and CDR2: MGHDK and SYGVNS. CDR3 length equals 14 residues.

The chain uses TRBV28 and TRBJ1-2; no clear D gene. Between the trimmed V and J ends, which lost 9 bases and 11 bases, there was a span of 19 bases. The CDR3 consists of 12 residues. In germline, CDR1 is MDHEN, CDR2 SYDVKM. This CDR3 reads CASRGGLAQYTF. CDR3 in DNA: TGTGCCAGTAGAGGAGGGTTGGCTCAATACACCTTC.